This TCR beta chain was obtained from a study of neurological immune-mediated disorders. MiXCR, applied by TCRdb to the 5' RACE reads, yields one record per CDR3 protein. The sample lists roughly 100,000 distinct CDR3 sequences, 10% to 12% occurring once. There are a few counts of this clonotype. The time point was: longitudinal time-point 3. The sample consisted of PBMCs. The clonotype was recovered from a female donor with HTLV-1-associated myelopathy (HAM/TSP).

The CDR3 loop is CSAGVAGSSYEQYF. The DNA of the CDR3 is TGCAGTGCGGGCGTAGCGGGGAGCTCCTACGAGCAGTACTTC. The rearrangement links TRBV20-1 to TRBJ2-7, with 8 nucleotides matching TRBD2. CDR1 and CDR2 (germline): DFQATT, SNEGSKA (reference sequence). The CDR3 contains 14 residues. Trimming took 6 bases from V and 0 from J; bases not matched to a gene: 7.